This T cell receptor beta chain originates from a study of patients and donors after allogeneic stem cell transplantation. This clonotype was picked up a small number of times. The CDR3 sequence is 19 residues long. The germline CDR1 and CDR2 sequences are MGHRA and YSYEKL. V lost 1 base to trimming and J lost 2 bases; unmatched junction nucleotides: 16. TCRdb independently ran MiXCR on the RT-PCR reads; one entry per CDR3 protein. Among roughly 880,000 distinct CDR3 sequences, roughly 18% were seen once, and the ten largest hold 5% to 6.5%. The source of this sequence is a human donor who was either an allogeneic HSCT recipient or a stem cell or donor lymphocyte infusion donor (not recorded which). It is not recorded whose cells these are; they may come from a transplant donor. This chain connects TRBV4-1 to TRBJ2-7; 8 nucleotides match TRBD1. Sequencing used blood, either unsorted or a sorted T cell fraction (not recorded which). The chain's CDR3 is CASSQAGGAGTWSTYEQYF. Here the CDR3 DNA reads TGCGCCAGCAGCCAAGCAGGGGGCGCGGGTACTTGGAGCACCTACGAGCAGTACTTC.